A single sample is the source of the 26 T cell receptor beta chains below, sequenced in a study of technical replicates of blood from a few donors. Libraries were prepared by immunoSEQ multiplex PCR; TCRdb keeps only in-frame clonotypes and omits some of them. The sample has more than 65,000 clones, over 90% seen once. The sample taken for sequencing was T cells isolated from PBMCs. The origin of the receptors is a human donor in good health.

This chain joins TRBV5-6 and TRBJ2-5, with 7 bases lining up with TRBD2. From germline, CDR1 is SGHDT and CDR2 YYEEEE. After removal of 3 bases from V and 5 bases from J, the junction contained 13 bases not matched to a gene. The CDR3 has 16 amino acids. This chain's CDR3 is CASSSLFEGAGETQYF. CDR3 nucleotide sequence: TGTGCCAGCAGCTCCTTGTTTGAGGGAGCGGGGGAGACCCAGTACTTC.

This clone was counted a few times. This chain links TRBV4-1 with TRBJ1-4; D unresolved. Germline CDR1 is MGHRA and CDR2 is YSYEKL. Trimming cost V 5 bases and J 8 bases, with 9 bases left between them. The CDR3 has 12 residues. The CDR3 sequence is CASSDREEKLFF. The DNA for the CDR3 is TGCGCCAGCAGCGACCGGGAAGAAAAACTGTTTTTT.

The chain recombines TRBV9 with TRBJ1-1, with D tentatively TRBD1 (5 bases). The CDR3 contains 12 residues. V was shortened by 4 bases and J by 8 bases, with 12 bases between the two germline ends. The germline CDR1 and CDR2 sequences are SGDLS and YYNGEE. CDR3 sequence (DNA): TGTGCCAGCAGCTCTACTGACAGAGAAGCTTTCTTT. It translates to CASSSTDREAFF. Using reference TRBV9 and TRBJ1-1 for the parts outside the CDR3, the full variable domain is DSGVTQTPKHLITATGQRVTLRCSPRSGDLSVYWYQQSLDQGLQFLIQYYNGEERAKGNILERFSAQQFPDLHSELNLSSLELGDSALYFCASSSTDREAFFGQGTRLTVV.

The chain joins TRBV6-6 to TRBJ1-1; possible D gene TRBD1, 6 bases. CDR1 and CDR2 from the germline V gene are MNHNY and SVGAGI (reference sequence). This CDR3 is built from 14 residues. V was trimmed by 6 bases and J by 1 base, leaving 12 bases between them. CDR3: CASSLTGTNTEAFF. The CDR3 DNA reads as TGTGCCAGCAGCCTTACAGGGACGAACACTGAAGCTTTCTTT.

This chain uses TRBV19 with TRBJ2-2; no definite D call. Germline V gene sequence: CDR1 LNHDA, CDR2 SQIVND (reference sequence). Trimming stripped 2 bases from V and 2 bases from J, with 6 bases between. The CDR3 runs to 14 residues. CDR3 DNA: TGTGCCAGTAGTATACAATCCAACACCGGGGAGCTGTTTTTT. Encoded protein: CASSIQSNTGELFF. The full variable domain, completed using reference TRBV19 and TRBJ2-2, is DGGITQSPKYLFRKEGQNVTLSCEQNLNHDAMYWYRQDPGQGLRLIYYSQIVNDFQKGDIAEGYSVSREKKESFPLTVTSAQKNPTAFYLCASSIQSNTGELFFGEGSRLTVL.

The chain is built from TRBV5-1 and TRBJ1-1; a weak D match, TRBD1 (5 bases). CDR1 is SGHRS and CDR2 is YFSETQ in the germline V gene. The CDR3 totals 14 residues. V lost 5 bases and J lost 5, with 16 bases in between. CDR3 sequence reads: CASSPPGGRTEAFF. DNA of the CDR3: TGCGCCAGCAGTCCCCCGGGGGGGAGAACTGAAGCTTTCTTT. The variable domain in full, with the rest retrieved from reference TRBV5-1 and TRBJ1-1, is KAGVTQTPRYLIKTRGQQVTLSCSPISGHRSVSWYQQTPGQGLQFLFEYFSETQRNKGNFPGRFSGRQFSNSRSEMNVSTLELGDSALYLCASSPPGGRTEAFFGQGTRLTVV.

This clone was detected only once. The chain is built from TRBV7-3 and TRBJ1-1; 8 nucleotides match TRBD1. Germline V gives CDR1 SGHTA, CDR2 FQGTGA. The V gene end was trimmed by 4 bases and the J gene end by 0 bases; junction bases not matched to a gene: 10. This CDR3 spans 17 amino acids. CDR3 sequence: CASSSSVTGALNTEAFF. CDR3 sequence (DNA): TGTGCCAGCAGCTCTTCGGTGACAGGGGCTCTGAACACTGAAGCTTTCTTT.

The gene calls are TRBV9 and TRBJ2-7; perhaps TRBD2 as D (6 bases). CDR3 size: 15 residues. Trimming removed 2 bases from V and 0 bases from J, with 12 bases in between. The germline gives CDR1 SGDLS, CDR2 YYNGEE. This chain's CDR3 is CASSVAGTHSYEQYF. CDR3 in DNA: TGTGCCAGCAGCGTTGCGGGGACCCACTCCTACGAGCAGTACTTC. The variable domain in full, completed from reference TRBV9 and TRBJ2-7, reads DSGVTQTPKHLITATGQRVTLRCSPRSGDLSVYWYQQSLDQGLQFLIQYYNGEERAKGNILERFSAQQFPDLHSELNLSSLELGDSALYFCASSVAGTHSYEQYFGPGTRLTVT.

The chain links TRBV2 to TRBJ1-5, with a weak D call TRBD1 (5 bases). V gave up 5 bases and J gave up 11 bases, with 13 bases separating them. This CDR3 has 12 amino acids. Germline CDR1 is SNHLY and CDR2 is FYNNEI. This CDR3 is CASSYTGGAQHF. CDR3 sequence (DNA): TGTGCCAGCAGTTATACTGGGGGGGCCCAGCATTTT.

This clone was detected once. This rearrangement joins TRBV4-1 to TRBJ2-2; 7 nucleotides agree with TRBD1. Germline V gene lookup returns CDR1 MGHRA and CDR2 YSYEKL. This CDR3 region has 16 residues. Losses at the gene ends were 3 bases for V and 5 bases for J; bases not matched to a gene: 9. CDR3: CASSHSTGKKTGELFF. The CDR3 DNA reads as TGCGCCAGCAGCCACTCGACAGGGAAAAAAACCGGGGAGCTGTTTTTT.

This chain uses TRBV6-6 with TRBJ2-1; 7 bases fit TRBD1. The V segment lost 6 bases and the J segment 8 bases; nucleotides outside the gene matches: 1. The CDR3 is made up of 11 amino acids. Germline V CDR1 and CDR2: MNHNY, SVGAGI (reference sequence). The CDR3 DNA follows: TGTGCCAGCAGCGACAGGGATGAGCAGTTCTTC. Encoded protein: CASSDRDEQFF.

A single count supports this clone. The CDR3 bases are TGTGCCAGCAGTTTGGACAGTCTTCCAGATACGCAGTATTTT. The encoded protein is CASSLDSLPDTQYF. The chain links TRBV27 to TRBJ2-3; a weak D match, TRBD1 (6 bases). The CDR3 is 14 amino acids. The germline gives CDR1 MNHEY, CDR2 SMNVEV (reference sequence). Trimming cost V 3 bases and J 4 bases, with 11 bases left between them.

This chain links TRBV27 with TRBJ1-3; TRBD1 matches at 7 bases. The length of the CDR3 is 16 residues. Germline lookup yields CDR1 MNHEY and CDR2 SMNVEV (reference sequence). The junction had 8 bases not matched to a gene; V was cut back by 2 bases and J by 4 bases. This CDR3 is CASSLIGRGNGNTIYF. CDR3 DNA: TGTGCCAGCAGTTTAATTGGCAGGGGGAACGGAAACACCATATATTTT.

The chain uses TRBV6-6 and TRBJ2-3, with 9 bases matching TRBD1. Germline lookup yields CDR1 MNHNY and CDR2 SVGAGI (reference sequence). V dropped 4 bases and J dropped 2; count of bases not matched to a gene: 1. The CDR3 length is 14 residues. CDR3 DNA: TGTGCCAGCAGTTCACAGGGGGCCACAGATACGCAGTATTTT. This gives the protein CASSSQGATDTQYF.

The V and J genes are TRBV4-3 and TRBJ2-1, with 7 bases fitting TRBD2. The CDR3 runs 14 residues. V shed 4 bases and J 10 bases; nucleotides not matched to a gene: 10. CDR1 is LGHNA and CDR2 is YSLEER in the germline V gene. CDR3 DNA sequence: TGCGCCAGCAGCCTATTTACTAGCGCGACCGAGCAGTTCTTC. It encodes CASSLFTSATEQFF.

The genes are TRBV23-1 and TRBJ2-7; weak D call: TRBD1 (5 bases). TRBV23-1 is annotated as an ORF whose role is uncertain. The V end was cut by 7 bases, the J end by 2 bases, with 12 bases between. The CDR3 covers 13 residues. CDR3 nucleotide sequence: TGCGCCAGCAAGGACACGATTCCCTACGAGCAGTACTTC. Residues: CASKDTIPYEQYF.

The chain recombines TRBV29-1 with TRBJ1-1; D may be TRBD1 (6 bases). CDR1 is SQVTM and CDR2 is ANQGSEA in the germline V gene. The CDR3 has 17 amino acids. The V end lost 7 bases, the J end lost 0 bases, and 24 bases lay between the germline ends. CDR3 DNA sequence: TGCAGCGCAGTTAGGCCCCGGGGGGGCGTCATGAACACTGAAGCTTTCTTT. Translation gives CSAVRPRGGVMNTEAFF.

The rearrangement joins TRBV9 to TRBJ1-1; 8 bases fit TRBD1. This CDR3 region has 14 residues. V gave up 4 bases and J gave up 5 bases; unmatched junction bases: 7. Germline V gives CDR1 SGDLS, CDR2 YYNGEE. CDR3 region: CASSPRTGSTEAFF. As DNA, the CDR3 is TGTGCCAGCAGCCCCCGGACAGGGTCGACTGAAGCTTTCTTT.

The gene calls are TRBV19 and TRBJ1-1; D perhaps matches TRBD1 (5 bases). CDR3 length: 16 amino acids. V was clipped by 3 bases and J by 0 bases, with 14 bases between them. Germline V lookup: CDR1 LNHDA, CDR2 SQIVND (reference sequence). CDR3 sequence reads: CASSIPTRGMNTEAFF. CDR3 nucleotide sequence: TGTGCCAGTAGTATTCCGACAAGGGGCATGAACACTGAAGCTTTCTTT.

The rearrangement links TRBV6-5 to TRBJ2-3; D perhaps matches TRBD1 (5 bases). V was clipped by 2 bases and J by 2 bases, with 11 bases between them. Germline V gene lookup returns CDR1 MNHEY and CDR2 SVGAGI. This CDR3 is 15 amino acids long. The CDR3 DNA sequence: TGTGCCAGCAGTTACAACACAGGATACACAGATACGCAGTATTTT. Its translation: CASSYNTGYTDTQYF.

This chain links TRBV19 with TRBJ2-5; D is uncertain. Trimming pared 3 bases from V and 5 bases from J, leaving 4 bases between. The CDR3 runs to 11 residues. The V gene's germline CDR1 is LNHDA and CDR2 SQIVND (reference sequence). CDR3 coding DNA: TGTGCCAGTAGTATCTCGGAGACCCAGTACTTC. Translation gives CASSISETQYF.

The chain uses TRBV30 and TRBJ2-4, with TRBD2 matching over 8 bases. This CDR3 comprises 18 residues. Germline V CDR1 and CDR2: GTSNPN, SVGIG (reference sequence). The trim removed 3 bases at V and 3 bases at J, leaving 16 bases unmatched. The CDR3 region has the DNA TGTGCCTGGAGCCCTATTAAATTGCGGGAGGTAGACAAAAACATTCAGTACTTC. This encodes CAWSPIKLREVDKNIQYF.

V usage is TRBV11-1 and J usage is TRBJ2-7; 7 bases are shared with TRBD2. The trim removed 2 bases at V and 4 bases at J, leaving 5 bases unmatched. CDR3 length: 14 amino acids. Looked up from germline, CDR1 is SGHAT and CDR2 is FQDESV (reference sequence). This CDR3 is CASSLPGGFYEQYF. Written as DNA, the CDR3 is TGTGCCAGCAGCTTACCCGGGGGGTTTTACGAGCAGTACTTC.

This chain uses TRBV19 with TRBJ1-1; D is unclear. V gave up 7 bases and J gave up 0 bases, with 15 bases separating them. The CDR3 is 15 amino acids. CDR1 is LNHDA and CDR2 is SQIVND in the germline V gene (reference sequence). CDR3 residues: CASTPLGVMNTEAFF. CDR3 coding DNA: TGTGCCAGTACCCCCCTGGGAGTGATGAACACTGAAGCTTTCTTT.

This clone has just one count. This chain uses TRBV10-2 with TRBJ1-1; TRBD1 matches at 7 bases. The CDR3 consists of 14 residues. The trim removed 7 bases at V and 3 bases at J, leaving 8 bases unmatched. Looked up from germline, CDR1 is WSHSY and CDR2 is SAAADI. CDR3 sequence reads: CASKMGQSDTEAFF. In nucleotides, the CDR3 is TGCGCCAGCAAGATGGGACAGTCGGACACTGAAGCTTTCTTT.

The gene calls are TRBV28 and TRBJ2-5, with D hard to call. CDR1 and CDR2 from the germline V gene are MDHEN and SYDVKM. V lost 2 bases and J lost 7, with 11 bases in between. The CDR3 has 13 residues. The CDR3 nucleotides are TGTGCCAGCAGTTTACCCCTCCACTGGACCCAGTACTTC. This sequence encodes CASSLPLHWTQYF.